A selection of T cell receptor beta chains follows, all from one sample in a study of immune characterization of retroperitoneal liposarcoma. TCRdb processed the PCR reads anew with MiXCR; each CDR3 protein has one entry. This table holds around 12,000 distinct CDR3 sequences, about half found once. Sequenced material: tumor tissue. The receptors shown here come from a female donor with retroperitoneal liposarcoma. Each CDR3 is given with its conserved first and last residue.

J,V,CDR3
TRBJ1-1,TRBV6-1,CASSEEGPNTEAFF
TRBJ2-1,TRBV6-6,CASSYLGLADYEQFF
TRBJ1-6,TRBV7-8,CASSGQGARGSPLHF
TRBJ2-1,TRBV10-3,CAISEGNEQFF
TRBJ2-1,TRBV6-8,CASGTNLNEQFF
TRBJ2-1,TRBV6-1,CASSERAGSSYNEQFF
TRBJ2-1,TRBV27,CASSSYRDRGYNEQFF
TRBJ2-1,TRBV6-5,CASSYSGRLDYNEQFF
TRBJ2-1,TRBV27,CASSSPRGRSYNEQFF
TRBJ1-1,TRBV7-2,CASSLPGRNTEAFF
TRBJ2-7,TRBV10-1,CAGSEAGAAYEQYF
TRBJ2-1,TRBV27,CASSQTRDGLNEQFF
TRBJ1-6,TRBV6-5,CASSYRVSGYEQYF
TRBJ2-3,TRBV7-2,CASSRPRGAGENTDTQYF
TRBJ2-1,TRBV7-6,CASSFSQGSNEQFF
TRBJ2-1,TRBV6-1,CASSELARTYNEQFF
TRBJ2-2,TRBV6-1,CASKQGVTGELFF
TRBJ1-6,TRBV6-1,CASSEALKSLSGHF
TRBJ1-6,TRBV6-1,CASEEGQAYSPLHF
NA,TRBV6-1,CASIKTSGGDNYEQYF
NA,TRBV11-2,CASSLVGVSFAEQYF
TRBJ2-1,TRBV7-7,CASSPDSLSYNEQFF
TRBJ1-4,TRBV6-8,CASSPSWLDEKLFF
TRBJ2-1,TRBV7-4,CASSPALGKNEQFF
TRBJ1-1,TRBV6-6,CASSRVADTEAFF
TRBJ2-1,TRBV7-2,CASSRGPQETQFF
TRBJ1-6,TRBV12-3/TRBV12-4,CASSRTGLNSPLHF
TRBJ2-1,TRBV28,CASTLSLFGTSHYEQFF
TRBJ2-3,TRBV6-1,CASSRQGYTQYF